The 8 T cell receptor beta chains presented below share a single source sample, sequenced in a study of T cell repertoires in cytomegalovirus infection. Via MiXCR, TCRdb re-called the reads, giving one row per CDR3 protein. The repertoire holds 200,000 to 250,000 distinct CDR3 sequences, roughly 22% seen once, with roughly 20% in the top ten. Sequenced material: CD8+ T cells from PBMCs. The origin of the receptors is a human donor in good health (CMV status not recorded). Some clones in this sample may be carry-over from other donors' samples.

In its sample, this clonotype was seen many times. The chain links TRBV12-3 or TRBV12-4 to TRBJ1-5; D perhaps matches TRBD1 (5 bases). The V end was cut by 6 bases, the J end by 2 bases, with 17 bases between. The CDR3 extends over 16 amino acids. CDR3 in DNA: TGTGCCAGCAGCTTCCCGGGACCTCTTGGCAATCAGCCCCAGCATTTT. It codes for CASSFPGPLGNQPQHF.

Only one count was recorded for this clonotype. V gene TRBV27 combines with J gene TRBJ2-7; TRBD1 agrees at 7 bases. Per germline, CDR1 MNHEY and CDR2 SMNVEV (reference sequence). The V segment lost 0 bases and the J segment 4 bases; nucleotides outside the gene matches: 15. The CDR3 consists of 18 residues. The CDR3 region is CASSLSIPDRVYRYEQYF. The CDR3 DNA sequence: TGTGCCAGCAGTTTATCGATCCCAGACAGGGTATATCGATACGAGCAGTACTTC.

A note on this clonotype: It may be a read error: a sequence one base away is much more abundant. For the CDR3, the DNA is TGTGCCATCACCAGGACAGCGAACACTGAAGCTTTCTTT. Amino acid sequence: CAITRTANTEAFF. The gene calls are TRBV10-3 and TRBJ1-1; possible D gene TRBD1, 6 bases. The CDR3 extends over 13 amino acids. Per the germline V gene, CDR1 is ENHRY and CDR2 is SYGVKD. Between the trimmed V and J ends, which lost 7 bases and 1 base, there was a span of 10 bases.

The CDR3 loop reads CASNLGNEPQHF. The CDR3 coding sequence is TGTGCCAGTAATCTGGGAAATGAGCCCCAGCATTTT. This chain links TRBV19 with TRBJ1-5, with unresolved D. Germline lookup yields CDR1 LNHDA and CDR2 SQIVND (reference sequence). The V end lost 7 bases, the J end lost 8 bases, and 12 bases lay between the germline ends. This CDR3 contains 12 residues.

This clonotype was seen more than once but under ten times. This rearrangement joins TRBV29-1 to TRBJ2-3, with 9 bases that match TRBD2. Germline lookup yields CDR1 SQVTM and CDR2 ANQGSEA. This CDR3 is built from 18 residues. V lost 3 bases, J lost 3 bases, and 16 bases stayed unmatched. The CDR3 loop is CSVDVAGALGAPTDTQYF. The CDR3 DNA sequence: TGCAGCGTTGATGTAGCGGGGGCCCTCGGAGCCCCAACAGATACGCAGTATTTT.

In this sample, this clonotype turned up once. The chain recombines TRBV2 with TRBJ2-7, with D maybe TRBD1 (6 bases). Looked up from germline, CDR1 is SNHLY and CDR2 is FYNNEI. This CDR3 has 14 residues. The V end lost 7 bases, the J end lost 2 bases, and 15 bases lay between the germline ends. The CDR3 coding sequence is TGTGCCAGCATCTGGCAGGGGATCCCCTACGAGCAGTACTTC. Its protein is CASIWQGIPYEQYF.

V usage is TRBV7-2 and J usage is TRBJ1-2; D is uncertain. The V end lost 2 bases, the J end lost 4 bases, and 17 bases lay between the germline ends. Germline loops: CDR1 SGHTA, CDR2 FQGNSA. This CDR3 is 16 amino acids long. For the CDR3, the DNA is TGTGCCAGCAGCTTAAATAATGGACCGGCCCCCTATGGCTACACCTTC. It is translated as CASSLNNGPAPYGYTF.

This clonotype was observed a few times. The chain carries TRBV28 and TRBJ2-1, with 12 bases fitting TRBD1. With 2 bases clipped from V and 8 bases from J, the junction kept 4 bases outside the gene matches. The CDR3 runs 15 residues. Germline loops: CDR1 MDHEN, CDR2 SYDVKM. CDR3 loop: CASSLGTGGADEQFF. Here the CDR3 DNA reads TGTGCCAGCAGTTTAGGGACAGGGGGCGCGGATGAGCAGTTCTTC.